This TCR beta chain was identified in a study of cytomegalovirus exposure and HLA in healthy donors. Per germline, CDR1 MNHNS and CDR2 SASEGT. This CDR3 has 13 residues. The ends were cut back, 3 bases at V and 5 bases at J, with 11 bases in the middle. Findings and limits, study-wide: Productive status was seen about 87% or about 30% of the time for most TCR beta V segments in an earlier analysis.

Primers: 60 Vbeta forward and 13 Jbeta reverse. TCRdb's table, derived via immunoSEQ multiplex PCR, lists solely in-frame clones and lacks some. Among 130,000 to 150,000 clones listed, almost 80% were seen once. Comment on this clone: Its antigen is not known.

The V and J genes are TRBV6-1 and TRBJ2-7; D is possibly TRBD1 (5 bases). The sequenced sample was PBMCs. The sequence was collected from a woman aged 40 to 49 in good health and CMV-seropositive. The CDR3 sequence is CASSELWGDEQYF. CDR3 sequence (DNA): TGTGCCAGCAGTGAGCTATGGGGCGACGAGCAGTACTTC.